The T cell receptor (beta chain) under discussion was sequenced for a study of CD8+CD57+ T cells in acquired aplastic anemia. Study-wide context: The sorted CD4+ and CD8+ cells yielded an average roughly 3 ug of DNA.

Before being chosen for sequencing, patients had shown CD8+CD57+ cell expansion by flow cytometry. The CDR3 has 15 amino acids. J was trimmed by 8 bases and V by 5 bases; bases with no gene match: 14. Looked up from germline, CDR1 is SEHNR and CDR2 is FQNEAQ (reference sequence). Profiling that covered TCR beta VDJ and CDR3 relied on genomic DNA as its template. TCRdb reanalysed the reads using MiXCR and keeps one entry per CDR3 protein. The table has 200,000 to 300,000 distinct CDR3 sequences, roughly 82% seen once. Points from the study as a whole: Patients and controls shared 25 to 30 CD8+ CDR3 sequences, which appeared highly expressed in patients and within their immunodominant clones.

With respect to this clonotype: Its antigen is not known.

This receptor was obtained from a human donor with aplastic anemia. The chain has TRBV7-9 and TRBJ2-5, with TRBD1 matching over 7 bases. The material sequenced was sorted CD4+, CD8+, or CD8+CD57+ T cells (not recorded which) from PBMCs. The CDR3 reads CASSPQGTRGATQYF. The CDR3, as DNA: TGTGCCAGCAGCCCACAGGGGACCCGGGGAGCCACCCAGTACTTC.